Here is one T cell receptor beta chain with its context. This clone was seen more than once but under ten times. No antigen is known for it. Qualities for individual bases were not recorded, and no much larger clone is one base off. The CDR3 regions of human TCRbeta chains were analyzed by immunosequencing. In the original analysis: TCRs in the repertoires were matched against a reference library of SARS-CoV-2-specific TCRs that had been generated with the MIRA antigen-specificity platform. Breadth meant the fraction of unique TCRs that were SARS-CoV-2-associated, whereas depth meant the fraction of total T cells that were SARS-CoV-2-associated. Each spike-specific TCR was assigned to its reactive spike region and to a CD4 or CD8 class using the MIRA data. Log10-transformed breadth and depth values were compared by one-way ANOVA with Sidak's multiple comparisons tests. The immuneACCESS repertoire file appears here via TCRdb, limited to in-frame rearrangements. These files lack a portion of the clones; in checked studies, under half of the deficit traces to unresolved V genes, and the cause of the others is not known. V and J calls plus clone size are reproduced from that table; the DNA served to infer D and trimming. The sample records under 150,000 clones, about 93% of which are singletons. Of the sample, approximately 5% falls within the top ten clones.

These data belong to a study of T cell responses to AZD1222 COVID-19 vaccine (dated by TCRdb to about 2021). Concerning the study at large: Because spike-specific TCR depth and breadth did not differ between the two schedules, AZD1222 recipients who got a second dose at roughly 4 weeks were pooled with those who got a second dose at roughly 12 weeks. A total of under 250 trial participants underwent TCR sequencing, of whom approximately 200 had received two doses of AZD1222 and approximately 26 had received two doses of the MenACWY control vaccine. Trial participants were enrolled by age into subgroups of 18-55, 56-69 and 70-plus years, and roughly 150, 30 and 60 TCR-sequenced participants, respectively, were included in these subgroups. Broad study findings and their caveats: Because no day 14 peak-response samples were available, the repertoires could be characterized only after the peak T cell response. Spike-specific TCR breadth and depth rose significantly after two AZD1222 doses compared with day 0 and with MenACWY recipients. Reportedly, close to half of the unique spike-specific TCRs recognized epitopes lying outside the regions that are mutated in the B.1.351 and B.1.1.7 variants. Conclusions about previously exposed vaccinees were limited because only a handful of AZD1222 recipients were SARS-CoV-2 seropositive at baseline. The 56-69-year group was small, and its depth increase did not reach significance, likely because of low power. The vaccine-associated CD4 TCRs covered the entire spike protein, and the dominant responses fell in regions 160-218 and 743-854. Participants were mostly white British, with more females than males. The authors suggested clonal diversity may have been underestimated.

This sample's time point label indicates: baseline before first vaccination. The vaccinee samples were drawn from two UK trials, COV001 and COV002, one of which was a single-blind randomized controlled phase 2/3 trial testing AZD1222 (ChAdOx1 nCoV-19) in healthy adults. For TCRbeta chain sequencing, PBMC samples were collected from trial participants at day 0 and at day 28 after the second dose. The CDR3, from cysteine to phenylalanine, totals 14 residues. The sequence is cut down to CDR3 DNA, 42 bases in frame from base 1. CDR1 and CDR2 (SQVTM, ANQGSEA) derive from the germline V gene. V sheds 4 bases and J sheds 1 base, leaving 13 bases between their ends.

The sequencing used peripheral blood, collected on day 0 of AZD1222 vaccination. The sequence came from an adult in good health. Recombination connected TRBV29-1 to TRBJ1-1; D gene: possibly TRBD1, on 6 matching bases. Read as DNA, the sequence is TGCAGCGTTGTTTCCGGGACAAAGAACACTGAAGCTTTCTTT. Protein translation: CSVVSGTKNTEAFF. Outside the CDR3, residues come from the reference TRBV29-1 and TRBJ1-1 proteins, so the full variable domain is: SAVISQKPSRDICQRGTSLTIQCQVDSQVTMMFWYRQQPGQSLTLIATANQGSEATYESGFVIDKFPISRPNLTFSTLTVSNMSPEDSSIYLCSVVSGTKNTEAFFGQGTRLTVV.